Following are 5 T cell receptor beta chains from one sample sequenced in a study of OX40 agonist ivuxolimab in advanced cancers. Repertoires were generated with immunoSEQ multiplex PCR, while TCRdb's copy carries only in-frame clones and drops some. This sample carries approximately 22,000 clones, about 88% of them seen once, and the ten largest clones take 30% to 35%. The source was CD4+ or CD8+ T cells sorted from blood, collected in a trial of the OX40 agonist ivuxolimab. The origin of the receptors is an adult with an advanced solid tumor such as melanoma, head and neck, liver or kidney cancer.

Sample share makes this clone medium-sized (0.01 to 0.1%). The chain carries TRBV18 and TRBJ2-7; 12 bases match TRBD1. This CDR3 has 15 amino acids. From germline, CDR1 is KGHSH and CDR2 LQKENI. The ends lost 3 bases at V and 2 bases at J; junction bases unmatched: 2. In DNA, the CDR3 is TGTGCCAGCTCACCGGGGACAGGGGGCGCCTACGAGCAGTACTTC. This sequence encodes CASSPGTGGAYEQYF.

The chain joins TRBV19 to TRBJ2-7; D is possibly TRBD1 or TRBD2 (5 bases each). With 5 bases removed from V and 6 bases from J, the gap between germline ends came to 20 bases. Germline-derived CDR1 and CDR2 are LNHDA and SQIVND (reference sequence). CDR3 length equals 15 residues. CDR3 in DNA: TGTGCCAGTAGTTTGGGGTCTTGGGACCTCGGCGAGCAGTACTTC. It translates to CASSLGSWDLGEQYF.

J is TRBJ2-7 and V is TRBV29-1, with D perhaps matching TRBD1 or TRBD2 (5 bases each). Germline V gene lookup returns CDR1 SQVTM and CDR2 ANQGSEA. Trimming cost V 2 bases and J 5 bases, with 10 bases left between them. The CDR3 runs to 12 residues. The CDR3: CSVEMRGHEQYF. CDR3 DNA: TGCAGCGTTGAAATGAGGGGCCACGAGCAGTACTTC.

This rearrangement joins TRBV5-4 to TRBJ1-3; weak D call: TRBD1 (5 bases). The V gene's germline CDR1 is SGHNT and CDR2 YYREEE (reference sequence). The CDR3 has 16 residues. The V gene lost 4 bases and the J gene lost 0 bases, with 14 bases spanning the gap. CDR3 sequence reads: CASSQTTGGSGNTIYF. For the CDR3, the DNA is TGTGCCAGCAGCCAAACGACGGGGGGCTCTGGAAACACCATATATTTT.

This rearrangement joins TRBV7-9 to TRBJ2-7; no definite D call. The germline V and J ends were trimmed by 1 base and 4 bases, with 5 bases remaining between them. The CDR3 has 12 amino acids. Germline V gene lookup returns CDR1 SEHNR and CDR2 FQNEAQ (reference sequence). CDR3 sequence: CASSLVRYEQYF. The CDR3 DNA reads as TGTGCCAGCAGCTTAGTTCGATACGAGCAGTACTTC.